Presented here are 8 T cell receptor beta chains from one specimen sequenced in a study of T cell responses to AZD1222 COVID-19 vaccine. Assay used: immunoSEQ multiplex PCR; TCRdb lists only in-frame clones, some missing. Seen here are about 190,000 clones, more than 75% observed once, and the top ten hold 0.99%. Specimen: peripheral blood, collected on day 0 of AZD1222 vaccination. These TCRs come from an adult in good health.

The gene calls are TRBV15 and TRBJ1-6, with TRBD1 identical over 9 bases. There are 14 residues in the CDR3. In germline, CDR1 is LNHNV, CDR2 YYDKDF (reference sequence). The J segment lost 10 bases and the V segment lost 3 bases, leaving 4 bases of the junction unmatched. The CDR3 loop reads CATSRDRGGSPLHF. The CDR3 region has the DNA TGTGCCACCAGCAGGGACAGGGGAGGATCACCCCTCCACTTT.

The chain employs TRBV2 and TRBJ1-1; 7 positions agree with TRBD1. V trimming: 4 bases; J trimming: 4 bases; junction bases outside the gene matches: 3. Germline loops: CDR1 SNHLY, CDR2 FYNNEI. The CDR3 has 13 amino acids. CDR3 coding DNA: TGTGCCAGCAGTGGGGACAGACCCACTGAAGCTTTCTTT. Protein: CASSGDRPTEAFF.

The chain has TRBV6-1 and TRBJ1-4; D perhaps matches TRBD1 (5 bases). The germline V gene has CDR1 MNHNS and CDR2 SASEGT. This CDR3 has 14 amino acids. V lost 3 bases to trimming and J lost 5 bases, with 10 bases between them. CDR3 loop: CASSEGRDNEKLFF. The DNA for the CDR3 is TGTGCCAGCAGTGAGGGCAGGGACAATGAAAAACTGTTTTTT.

The rearrangement links TRBV7-2 to TRBJ1-2, with TRBD1 as a possible D gene (5 bases). The CDR3 spans 12 residues. V dropped 10 bases and J dropped 5 bases, with 14 bases sitting between them. Germline V gene lookup returns CDR1 SGHTA and CDR2 FQGNSA. The CDR3 sequence: CAISGTEYGYTF. In DNA form, the CDR3 reads TGTGCCATCTCCGGGACGGAGTATGGCTACACCTTC.

The chain combines TRBV13 with TRBJ1-5, with D perhaps matching TRBD1 (5 bases). The CDR3 has 13 residues. Germline CDR1 PRHDT, CDR2 FYEKMQ (reference sequence). Trimming took off 2 bases at V and 7 bases at J, with 9 bases between the two ends. CDR3: CASSLSGDQPQHF. The CDR3 DNA reads as TGTGCCAGCAGCTTATCGGGGGACCAGCCCCAGCATTTT.

The chain uses TRBV24-1 and TRBJ1-6, with no clear D. In germline, CDR1 is KGHDR, CDR2 SFDVKD. CDR3 length equals 16 residues. Trimming took off 8 bases at V and 2 bases at J, with 15 bases between the two ends. The DNA for the CDR3 is TGTGCCACCAAACCCGGCCTCGGGCCCTATAATTCACCCCTCCACTTT. Encoded protein: CATKPGLGPYNSPLHF.

The gene calls are TRBV2 and TRBJ1-2, with 8 bases identical to TRBD1. CDR3 length: 14 amino acids. V dropped 6 bases and J dropped 4; count of bases not matched to a gene: 7. The germline gives CDR1 SNHLY, CDR2 FYNNEI. In DNA form, the CDR3 reads TGTGCCAGCAGGGGACAGGCTACGGGCTATGGCTACACCTTC. Its translation: CASRGQATGYGYTF.

The chain is built from TRBV2 and TRBJ2-1, with TRBD2 matching over 12 bases. Germline CDR1 reads SNHLY; CDR2 reads FYNNEI. The V segment lost 6 bases and the J segment 10 bases; nucleotides outside the gene matches: 4. The CDR3 is made up of 13 amino acids. In DNA form, the CDR3 reads TGTGCCAGCAGCCCGACTAGCGGGAGAGAGCAGTTCTTC. Amino acids: CASSPTSGREQFF. Complete variable domain (other parts from reference TRBV2 and TRBJ2-1): EPEVTQTPSHQVTQMGQEVILRCVPISNHLYFYWYRQILGQKVEFLVSFYNNEISEKSEIFDDQFSVERPDGSNFTLKIRSTKLEDSAMYFCASSPTSGREQFFGPGTRLTVL.